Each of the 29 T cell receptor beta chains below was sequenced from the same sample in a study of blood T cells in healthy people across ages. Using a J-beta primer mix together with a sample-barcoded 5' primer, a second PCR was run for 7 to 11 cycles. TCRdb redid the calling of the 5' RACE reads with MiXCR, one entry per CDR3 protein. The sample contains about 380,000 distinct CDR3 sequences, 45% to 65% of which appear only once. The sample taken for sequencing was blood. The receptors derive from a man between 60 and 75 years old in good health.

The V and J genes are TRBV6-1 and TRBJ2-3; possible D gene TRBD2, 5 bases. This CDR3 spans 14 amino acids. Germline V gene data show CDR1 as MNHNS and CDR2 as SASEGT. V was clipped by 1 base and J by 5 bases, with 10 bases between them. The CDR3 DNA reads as TGTGCCAGCAGTGAAGACAGCCGGGGAGATACGCAGTATTTT. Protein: CASSEDSRGDTQYF.

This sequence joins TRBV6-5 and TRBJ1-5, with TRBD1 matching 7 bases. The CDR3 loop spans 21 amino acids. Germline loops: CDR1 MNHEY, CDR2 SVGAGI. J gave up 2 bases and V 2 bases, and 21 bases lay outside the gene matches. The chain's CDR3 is CASSYTTFNSATQGRNQPQHF. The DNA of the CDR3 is TGTGCCAGCAGTTACACGACCTTTAACTCAGCAACACAGGGGCGCAATCAGCCCCAGCATTTT.

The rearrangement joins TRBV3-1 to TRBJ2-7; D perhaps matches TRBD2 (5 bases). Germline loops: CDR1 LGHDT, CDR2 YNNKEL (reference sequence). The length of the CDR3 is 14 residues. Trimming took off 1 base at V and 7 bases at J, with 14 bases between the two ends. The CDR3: CASSQVQSPGEQYF. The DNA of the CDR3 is TGTGCCAGCAGCCAAGTGCAGTCTCCGGGGGAGCAGTACTTC.

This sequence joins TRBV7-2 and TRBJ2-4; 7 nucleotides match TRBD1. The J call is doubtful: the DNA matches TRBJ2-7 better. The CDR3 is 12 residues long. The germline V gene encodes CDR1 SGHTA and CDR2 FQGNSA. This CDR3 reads CASRKGQHEQYF. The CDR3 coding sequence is TGTGCCAGCAGGAAGGGACAGCACGAGCAGTACTTC.

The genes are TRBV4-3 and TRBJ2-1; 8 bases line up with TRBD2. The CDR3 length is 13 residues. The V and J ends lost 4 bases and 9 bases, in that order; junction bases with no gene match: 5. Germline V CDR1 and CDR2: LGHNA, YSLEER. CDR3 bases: TGCGCCAGCAGCCGAGCGGGGGAGAGTGAGCAGTTCTTC. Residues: CASSRAGESEQFF.

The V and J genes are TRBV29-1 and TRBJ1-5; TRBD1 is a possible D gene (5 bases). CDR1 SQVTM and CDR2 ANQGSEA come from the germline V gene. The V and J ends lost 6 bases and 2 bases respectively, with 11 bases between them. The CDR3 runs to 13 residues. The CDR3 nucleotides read TGCAGCGTCCGGGACGGACGCAATCAGCCCCAGCATTTT. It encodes CSVRDGRNQPQHF. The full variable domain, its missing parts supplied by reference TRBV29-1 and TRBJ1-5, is SAVISQKPSRDICQRGTSLTIQCQVDSQVTMMFWYRQQPGQSLTLIATANQGSEATYESGFVIDKFPISRPNLTFSTLTVSNMSPEDSSIYLCSVRDGRNQPQHFGDGTRLSIL.

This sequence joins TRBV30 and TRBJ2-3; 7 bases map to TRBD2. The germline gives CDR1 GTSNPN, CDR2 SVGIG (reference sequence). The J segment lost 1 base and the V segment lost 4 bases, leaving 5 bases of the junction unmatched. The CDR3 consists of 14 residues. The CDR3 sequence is CAWNVAGGTDTQYF. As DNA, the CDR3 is TGTGCCTGGAACGTTGCGGGGGGCACAGATACGCAGTATTTT.

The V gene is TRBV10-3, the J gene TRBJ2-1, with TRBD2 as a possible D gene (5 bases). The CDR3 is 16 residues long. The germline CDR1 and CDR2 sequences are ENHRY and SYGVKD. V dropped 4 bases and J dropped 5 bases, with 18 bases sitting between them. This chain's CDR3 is CAISVHGAENNNEQFF. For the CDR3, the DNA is TGTGCCATCAGTGTTCATGGAGCGGAGAATAACAATGAGCAGTTCTTC.

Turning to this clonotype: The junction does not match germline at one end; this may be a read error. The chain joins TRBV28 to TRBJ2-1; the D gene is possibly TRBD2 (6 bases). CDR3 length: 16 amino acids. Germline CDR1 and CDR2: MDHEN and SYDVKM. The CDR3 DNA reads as TGTGCCAGCAGTTCGGGGGTGTCGGGGGTCAACAACGAGCAGTTCTTC. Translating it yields CASSSGVSGVNNEQFF.

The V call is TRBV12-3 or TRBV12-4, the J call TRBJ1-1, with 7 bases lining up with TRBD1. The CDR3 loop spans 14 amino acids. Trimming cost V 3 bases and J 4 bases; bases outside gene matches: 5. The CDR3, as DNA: TGTGCCAGCAGTTTCAACAGGGGAGGCACTGAAGCTTTCTTT. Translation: CASSFNRGGTEAFF.

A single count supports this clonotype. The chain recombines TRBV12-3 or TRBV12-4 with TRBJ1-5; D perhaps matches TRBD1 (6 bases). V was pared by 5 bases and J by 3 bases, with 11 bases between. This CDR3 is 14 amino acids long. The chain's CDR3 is CASSAGQPNQPQHF. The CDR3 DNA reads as TGTGCCAGCAGTGCCGGACAGCCCAATCAGCCCCAGCATTTT.

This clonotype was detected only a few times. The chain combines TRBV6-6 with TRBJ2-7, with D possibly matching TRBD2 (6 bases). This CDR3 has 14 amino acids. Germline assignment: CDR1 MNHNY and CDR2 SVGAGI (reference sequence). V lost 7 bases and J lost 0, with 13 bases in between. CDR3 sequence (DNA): TGTGCCAGCACTACCTACGGGAGCTCCTACGAGCAGTACTTC. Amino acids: CASTTYGSSYEQYF.

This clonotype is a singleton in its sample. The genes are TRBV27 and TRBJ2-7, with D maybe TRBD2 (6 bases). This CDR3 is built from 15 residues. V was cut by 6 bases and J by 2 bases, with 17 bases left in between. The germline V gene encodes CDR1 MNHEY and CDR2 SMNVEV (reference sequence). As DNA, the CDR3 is TGTGCCAGCAGCCACCTCGGGGGTGGACCCTACGAGCAGTACTTC. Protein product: CASSHLGGGPYEQYF.

The CDR3 here is CASSQGEGQAYGYTF. The CDR3 coding sequence is TGCGCCAGCAGCCAAGGTGAGGGACAGGCCTATGGCTACACCTTC. V gene TRBV4-1 combines with J gene TRBJ1-2; 8 positions agree with TRBD1. Germline V gene data show CDR1 as MGHRA and CDR2 as YSYEKL. After removal of 1 base from V and 4 bases from J, the junction contained 5 bases not matched to a gene. CDR3 size: 15 residues.

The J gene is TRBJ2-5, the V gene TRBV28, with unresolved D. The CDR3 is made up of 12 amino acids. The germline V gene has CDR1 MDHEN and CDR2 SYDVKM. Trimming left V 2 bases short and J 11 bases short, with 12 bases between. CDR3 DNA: TGTGCCAGCAGTTTAATCCACAATGAGCAGTACTTC. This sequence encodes CASSLIHNEQYF.

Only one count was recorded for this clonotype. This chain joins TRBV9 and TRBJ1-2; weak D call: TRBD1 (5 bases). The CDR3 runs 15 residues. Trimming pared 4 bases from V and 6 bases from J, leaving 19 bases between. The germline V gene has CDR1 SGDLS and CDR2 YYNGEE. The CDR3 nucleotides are TGTGCCAGCAGCTCTCCTCGGGGGGGGTCACATGGCTACACCTTC. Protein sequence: CASSSPRGGSHGYTF. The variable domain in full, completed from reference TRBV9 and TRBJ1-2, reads DSGVTQTPKHLITATGQRVTLRCSPRSGDLSVYWYQQSLDQGLQFLIQYYNGEERAKGNILERFSAQQFPDLHSELNLSSLELGDSALYFCASSSPRGGSHGYTFGSGTRLTVV.

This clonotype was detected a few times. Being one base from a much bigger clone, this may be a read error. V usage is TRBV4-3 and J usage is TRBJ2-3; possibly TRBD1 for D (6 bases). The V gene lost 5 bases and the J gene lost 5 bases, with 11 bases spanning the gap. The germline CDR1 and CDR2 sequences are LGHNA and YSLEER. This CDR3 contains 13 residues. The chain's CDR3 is CASSALGGDTQYF. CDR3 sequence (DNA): TGCGCCAGCAGCGCCCTAGGGGGAGATACGCAGTATTTT.

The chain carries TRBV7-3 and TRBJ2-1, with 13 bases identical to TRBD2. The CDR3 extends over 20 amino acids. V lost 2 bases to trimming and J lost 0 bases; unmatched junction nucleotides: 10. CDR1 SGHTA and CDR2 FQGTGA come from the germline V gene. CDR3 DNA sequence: TGTGCCAGCAGCTTATCCCGGACTAGCGGGAGTGGTAGCTCCTACAATGAGCAGTTCTTC. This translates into CASSLSRTSGSGSSYNEQFF.

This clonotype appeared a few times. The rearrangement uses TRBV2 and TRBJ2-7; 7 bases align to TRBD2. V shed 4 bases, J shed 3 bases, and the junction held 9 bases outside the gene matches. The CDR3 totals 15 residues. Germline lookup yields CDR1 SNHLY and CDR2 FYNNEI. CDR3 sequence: CASSGGLGGIYEQYF. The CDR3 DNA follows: TGTGCCAGCAGTGGGGGTCTGGGAGGGATCTACGAGCAGTACTTC.

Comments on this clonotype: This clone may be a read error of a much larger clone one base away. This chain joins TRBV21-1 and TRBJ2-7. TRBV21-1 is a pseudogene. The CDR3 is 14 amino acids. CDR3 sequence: CASSKGRGTYEQYF. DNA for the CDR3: TGTGCCAGCAGCAAAGGGCGGGGCACCTACGAGCAGTACTTC.

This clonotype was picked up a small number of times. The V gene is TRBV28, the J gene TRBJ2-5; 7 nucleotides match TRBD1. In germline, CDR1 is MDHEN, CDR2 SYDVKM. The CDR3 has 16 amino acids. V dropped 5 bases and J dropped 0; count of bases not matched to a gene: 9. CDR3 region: CASSTTGTAYQETQYF. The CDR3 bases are TGTGCCAGCAGTACAACCGGGACAGCGTACCAAGAGACCCAGTACTTC.

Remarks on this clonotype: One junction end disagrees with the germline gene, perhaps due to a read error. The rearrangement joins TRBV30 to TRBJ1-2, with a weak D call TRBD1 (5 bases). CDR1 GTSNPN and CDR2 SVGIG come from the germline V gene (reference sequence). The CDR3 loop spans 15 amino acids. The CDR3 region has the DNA TGTGCCTGGGGGGGTGATGGGGGGACTAACTATGGCCACACCTTC. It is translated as CAWGGDGGTNYGHTF.

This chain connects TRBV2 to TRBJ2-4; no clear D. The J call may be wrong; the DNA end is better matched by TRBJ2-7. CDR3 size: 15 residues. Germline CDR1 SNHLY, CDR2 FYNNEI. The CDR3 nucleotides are TGTGCCAGCAGTGATCGTCTGCGGAACAACTACGAGCAGTACTTC. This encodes CASSDRLRNNYEQYF.

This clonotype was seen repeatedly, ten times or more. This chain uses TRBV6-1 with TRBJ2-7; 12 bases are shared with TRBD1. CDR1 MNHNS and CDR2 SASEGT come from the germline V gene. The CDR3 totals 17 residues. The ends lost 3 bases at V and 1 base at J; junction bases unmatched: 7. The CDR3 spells CASSERGDRGPSYEQYF. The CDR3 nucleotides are TGTGCCAGCAGTGAGCGGGGGGACAGGGGGCCATCCTACGAGCAGTACTTC.

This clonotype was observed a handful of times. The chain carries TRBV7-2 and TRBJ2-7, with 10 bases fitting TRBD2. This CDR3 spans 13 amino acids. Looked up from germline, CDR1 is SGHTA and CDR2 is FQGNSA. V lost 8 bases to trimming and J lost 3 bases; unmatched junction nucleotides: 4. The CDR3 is CASARLAGYEQYF. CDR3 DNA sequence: TGTGCCAGCGCTCGACTAGCGGGCTACGAGCAGTACTTC.

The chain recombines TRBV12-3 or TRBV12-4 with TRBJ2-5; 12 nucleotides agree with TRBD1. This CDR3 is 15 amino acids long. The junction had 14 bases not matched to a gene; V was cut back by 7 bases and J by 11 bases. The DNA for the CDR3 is TGTGCCAGCACAATCTGGGGGACAGGGGGCAGTGAGCAGTACTTC. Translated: CASTIWGTGGSEQYF.

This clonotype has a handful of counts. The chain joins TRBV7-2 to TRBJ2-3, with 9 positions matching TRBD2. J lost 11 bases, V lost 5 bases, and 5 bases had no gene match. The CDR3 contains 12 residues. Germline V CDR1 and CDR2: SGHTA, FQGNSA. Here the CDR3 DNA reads TGTGCCAGCAGCCTAGGCGGGGGGGGGCAGTATTTT. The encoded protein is CASSLGGGGQYF.

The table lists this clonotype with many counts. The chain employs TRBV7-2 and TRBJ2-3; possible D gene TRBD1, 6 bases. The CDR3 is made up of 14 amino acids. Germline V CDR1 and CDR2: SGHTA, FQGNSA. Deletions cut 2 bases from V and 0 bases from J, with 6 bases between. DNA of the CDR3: TGTGCCAGCAGCTTACAGGGGAGCACAGATACGCAGTATTTT. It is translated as CASSLQGSTDTQYF.

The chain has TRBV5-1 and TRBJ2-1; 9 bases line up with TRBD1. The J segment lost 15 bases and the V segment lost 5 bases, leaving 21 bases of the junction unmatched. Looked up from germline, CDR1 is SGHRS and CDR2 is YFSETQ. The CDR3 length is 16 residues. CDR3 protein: CASSPPGQGKGRPAFF. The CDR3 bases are TGCGCCAGCAGTCCCCCCGGACAGGGGAAAGGGCGGCCTGCGTTCTTC.